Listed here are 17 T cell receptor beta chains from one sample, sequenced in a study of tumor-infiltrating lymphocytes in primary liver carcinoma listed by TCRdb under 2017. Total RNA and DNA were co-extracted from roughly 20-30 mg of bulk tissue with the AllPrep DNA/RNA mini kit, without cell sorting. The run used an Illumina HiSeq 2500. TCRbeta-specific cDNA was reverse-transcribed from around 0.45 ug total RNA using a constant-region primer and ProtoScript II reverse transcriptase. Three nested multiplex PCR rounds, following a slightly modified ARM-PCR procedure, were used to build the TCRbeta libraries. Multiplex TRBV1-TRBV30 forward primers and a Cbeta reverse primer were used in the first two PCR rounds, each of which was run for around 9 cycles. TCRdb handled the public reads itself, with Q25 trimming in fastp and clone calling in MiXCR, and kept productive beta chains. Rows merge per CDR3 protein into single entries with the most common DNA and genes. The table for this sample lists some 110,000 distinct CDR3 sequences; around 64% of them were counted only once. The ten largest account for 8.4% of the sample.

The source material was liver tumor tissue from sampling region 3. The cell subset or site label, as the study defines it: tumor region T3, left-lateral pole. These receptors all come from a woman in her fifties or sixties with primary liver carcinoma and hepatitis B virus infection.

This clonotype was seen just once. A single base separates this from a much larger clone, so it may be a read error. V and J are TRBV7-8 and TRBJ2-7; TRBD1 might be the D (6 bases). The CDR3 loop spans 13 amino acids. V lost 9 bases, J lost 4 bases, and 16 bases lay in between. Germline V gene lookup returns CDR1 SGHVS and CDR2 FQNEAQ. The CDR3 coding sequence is TGTGCCAGGAGCAACAGGGCCTTATACGAGCAGTACTTC. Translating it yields CARSNRALYEQYF. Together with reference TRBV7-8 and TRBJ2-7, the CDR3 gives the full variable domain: GAGVSQSPRYKVAKRGQDVALRCDPISGHVSLFWYQQALGQGPEFLTYFQNEAQLDKSGLPSDRFFAERPEGSVSTLKIQRTQQEDSAVYLCARSNRALYEQYFGPGTRLTVT.

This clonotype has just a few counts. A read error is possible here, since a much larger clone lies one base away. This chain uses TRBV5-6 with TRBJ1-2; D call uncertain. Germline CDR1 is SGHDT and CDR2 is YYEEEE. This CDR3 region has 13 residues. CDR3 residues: CANSLDSRRGYTF. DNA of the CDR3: TGTGCCAACAGCTTGGATAGCCGCCGGGGCTACACCTTC.

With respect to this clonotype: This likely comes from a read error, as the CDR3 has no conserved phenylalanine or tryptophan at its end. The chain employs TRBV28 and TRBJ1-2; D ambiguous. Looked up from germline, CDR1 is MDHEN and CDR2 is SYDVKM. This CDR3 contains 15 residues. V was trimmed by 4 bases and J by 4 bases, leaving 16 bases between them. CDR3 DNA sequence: TGTGCCAGCAGTTCCTCGACATCAGCCCTCTATGGCTACACCATC. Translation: CASSSSTSALYGYTI.

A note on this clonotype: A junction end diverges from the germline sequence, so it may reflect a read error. The CDR3 protein is CAWRWTGFYGYIF. The CDR3 DNA reads as TGTGCCTGGAGATGGACCGGTTTCTATGGCTACATCTTC. V usage is TRBV30 and J usage is TRBJ1-2, with D unclear. Per the germline V gene, CDR1 is GTSNPN and CDR2 is SVGIG (reference sequence). This CDR3 has 13 residues. The complete variable domain, with remaining parts taken from reference TRBV30 and TRBJ1-2, reads SQTIHQWPATLVQPVGSPLSLECTVEGTSNPNLYWYRQAAGRGLQLLFYSVGIGQISSEVPQNLSASRPQDRQFILSSKKLLLSDSGFYLCAWRWTGFYGYIFGSGTRLTVV.

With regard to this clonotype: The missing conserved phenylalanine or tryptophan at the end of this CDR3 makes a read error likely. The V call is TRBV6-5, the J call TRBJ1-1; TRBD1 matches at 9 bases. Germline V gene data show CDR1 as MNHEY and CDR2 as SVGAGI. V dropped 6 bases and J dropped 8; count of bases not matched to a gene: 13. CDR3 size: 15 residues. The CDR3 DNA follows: TGTGCCAGCAGCCGAGTGACAGGGGGTGCGGGCGAAGCTTTCTCT. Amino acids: CASSRVTGGAGEAFS.

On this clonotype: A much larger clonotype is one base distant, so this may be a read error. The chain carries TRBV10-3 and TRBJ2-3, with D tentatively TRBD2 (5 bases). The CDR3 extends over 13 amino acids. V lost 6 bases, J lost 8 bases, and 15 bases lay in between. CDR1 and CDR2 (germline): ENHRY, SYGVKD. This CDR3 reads CAISSTPRVTQYF. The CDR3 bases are TGTGCCATCAGCTCGACCCCGAGGGTTACGCAGTATTTT.

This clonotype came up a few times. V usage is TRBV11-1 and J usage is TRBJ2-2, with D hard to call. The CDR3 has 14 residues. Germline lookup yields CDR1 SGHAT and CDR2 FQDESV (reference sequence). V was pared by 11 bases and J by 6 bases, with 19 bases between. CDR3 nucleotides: TGTGCCGGCGGCTTAGAAGTGGGCGCCGGGGAGCTGTTTTTT. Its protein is CAGGLEVGAGELFF.

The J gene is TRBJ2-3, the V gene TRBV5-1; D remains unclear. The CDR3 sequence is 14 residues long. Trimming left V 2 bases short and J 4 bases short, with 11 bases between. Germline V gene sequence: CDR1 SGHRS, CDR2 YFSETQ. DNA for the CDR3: TGCGCCAGCAGCTTCCGGCCGGGCGCAGATACGCAGTATTTT. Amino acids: CASSFRPGADTQYF.

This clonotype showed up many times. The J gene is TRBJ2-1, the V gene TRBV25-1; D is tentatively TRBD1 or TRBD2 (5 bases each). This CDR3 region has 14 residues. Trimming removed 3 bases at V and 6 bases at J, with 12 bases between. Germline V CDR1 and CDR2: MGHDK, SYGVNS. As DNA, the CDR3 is TGTGCCAGCAGTGAGCCGGGACCTGGCAATGAGCAGTTCTTC. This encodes CASSEPGPGNEQFF.

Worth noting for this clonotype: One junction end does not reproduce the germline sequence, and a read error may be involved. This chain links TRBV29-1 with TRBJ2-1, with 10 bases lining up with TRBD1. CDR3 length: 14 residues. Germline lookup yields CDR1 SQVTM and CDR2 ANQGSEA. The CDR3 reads CGLRTGGPYDEQIF. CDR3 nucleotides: TGCGGCTTGAGGACAGGGGGACCCTACGATGAGCAGATCTTC.

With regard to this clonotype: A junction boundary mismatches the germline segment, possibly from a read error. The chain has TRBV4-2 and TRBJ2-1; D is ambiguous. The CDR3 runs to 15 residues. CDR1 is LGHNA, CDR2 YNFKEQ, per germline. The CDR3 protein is CASSPWSAILNEQLF. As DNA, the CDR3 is TGTGCCAGCAGTCCCTGGTCCGCGATTCTAAATGAGCAGCTCTTC.

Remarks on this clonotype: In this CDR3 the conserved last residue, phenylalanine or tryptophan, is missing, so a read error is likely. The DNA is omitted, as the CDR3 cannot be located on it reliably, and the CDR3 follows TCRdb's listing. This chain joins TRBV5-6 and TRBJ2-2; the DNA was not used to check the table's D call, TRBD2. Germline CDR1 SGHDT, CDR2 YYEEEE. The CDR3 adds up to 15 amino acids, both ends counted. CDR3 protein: CASSFMLEDTGEPFI.

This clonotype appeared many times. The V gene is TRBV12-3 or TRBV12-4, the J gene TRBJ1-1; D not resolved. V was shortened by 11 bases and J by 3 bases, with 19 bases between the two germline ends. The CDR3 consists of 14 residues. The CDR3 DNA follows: TGTGCCTGCAAAGACCCCCGGGAACACACTGAAGCTTTCTTT. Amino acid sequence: CACKDPREHTEAFF.

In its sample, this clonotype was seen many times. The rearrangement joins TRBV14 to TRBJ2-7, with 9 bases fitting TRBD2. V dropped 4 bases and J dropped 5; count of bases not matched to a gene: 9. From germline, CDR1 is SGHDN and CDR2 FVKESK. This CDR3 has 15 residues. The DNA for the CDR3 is TGTGCCAGCAGCCCGCCGCTAGCGGGAAAGGACGAGCAGTACTTC. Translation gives CASSPPLAGKDEQYF.

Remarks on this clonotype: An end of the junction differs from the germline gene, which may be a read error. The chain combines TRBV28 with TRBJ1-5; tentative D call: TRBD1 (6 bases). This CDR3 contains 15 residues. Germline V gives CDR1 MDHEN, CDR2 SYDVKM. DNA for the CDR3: TGTGCCGGCAGTTTAGGGGGAGCTGGCAATCAGCCCCAGCATTTT. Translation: CAGSLGGAGNQPQHF.

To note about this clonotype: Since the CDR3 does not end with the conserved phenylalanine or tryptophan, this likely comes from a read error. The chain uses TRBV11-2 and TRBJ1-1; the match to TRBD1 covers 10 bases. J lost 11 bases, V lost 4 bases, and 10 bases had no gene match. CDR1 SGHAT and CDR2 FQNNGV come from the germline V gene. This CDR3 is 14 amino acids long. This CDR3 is CASSSGQGVYGAFS. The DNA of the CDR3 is TGTGCCAGCAGCTCCGGACAGGGGGTTTACGGCGCTTTCTCC.

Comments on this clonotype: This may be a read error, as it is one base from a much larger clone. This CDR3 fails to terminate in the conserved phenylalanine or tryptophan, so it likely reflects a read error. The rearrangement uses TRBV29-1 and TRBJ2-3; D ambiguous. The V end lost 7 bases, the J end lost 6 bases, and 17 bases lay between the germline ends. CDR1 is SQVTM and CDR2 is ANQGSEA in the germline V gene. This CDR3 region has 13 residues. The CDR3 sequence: CSAPFPSWDTQYL. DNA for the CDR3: TGCAGCGCCCCCTTTCCCTCGTGGGATACGCAGTATCTT.